These 5 T cell receptor beta chains share one sample of origin, sequenced in a study of early T cells in non-severe SARS-CoV-2 infection. MiXCR was run by TCRdb on the 5' RACE reads, yielding one entry per CDR3 protein. The sample carries 100,000 or so distinct CDR3 sequences, around 16% recorded once. The specimen was whole blood, collected at baseline. Receptors originate from an adult who was a healthcare worker with PCR-confirmed SARS-CoV-2 infection or an uninfected control (not recorded which).

The V and J genes are TRBV29-1 and TRBJ1-5; D ambiguous. The V end was cut by 7 bases, the J end by 3 bases, with 16 bases between. The CDR3 has 14 amino acids. CDR1 and CDR2 (germline): SQVTM, ANQGSEA. For the CDR3, the DNA is TGCAGCGCTGGAGGATTAGGACCCAATCAGCCCCAGCATTTT. Translated: CSAGGLGPNQPQHF.

The chain has TRBV7-2 and TRBJ2-5; TRBD2 aligns across 7 bases. This CDR3 region has 15 residues. Losses at the gene ends were 4 bases for V and 4 bases for J; bases not matched to a gene: 9. Germline CDR1 is SGHTA and CDR2 is FQGNSA. CDR3 nucleotides: TGTGCCAGCAGCTCGACTAGCAGGAGAAGAGAGACCCAGTACTTC. As protein: CASSSTSRRRETQYF.

This clonotype was counted a few times. This CDR3 is CASSSRTTDTQYF. For the CDR3, the DNA is TGTGCCAGCAGCTCCCGGACTACAGATACGCAGTATTTT. This chain connects TRBV7-2 to TRBJ2-3; D is possibly TRBD2 (5 bases). The CDR3 is made up of 13 amino acids. V was pared by 4 bases and J by 3 bases, with 8 bases between. CDR1 SGHTA and CDR2 FQGNSA come from the germline V gene. Drawing the rest from reference TRBV7-2 and TRBJ2-3, the complete variable domain is GAGVSQSPSNKVTEKGKDVELRCDPISGHTALYWYRQSLGQGLEFLIYFQGNSAPDKSGLPSDRFSAERTGGSVSTLTIQRTQQEDSAVYLCASSSRTTDTQYFGPGTRLTVL.

In its sample, this clonotype was seen a few times. The chain's CDR3 is CASSSGPQFTDTQYF. The CDR3 nucleotides are TGTGCCAGCAGCTCGGGACCGCAATTCACAGATACGCAGTATTTT. V is TRBV7-9 and J is TRBJ2-3; D may match TRBD1 or TRBD2 (5 bases each). Germline V gene data show CDR1 as SEHNR and CDR2 as FQNEAQ (reference sequence). With 4 bases removed from V and 2 bases from J, the gap between germline ends came to 13 bases. This CDR3 is built from 15 residues.

The chain employs TRBV19 and TRBJ2-1; tentatively, D is TRBD2 (5 bases). Germline-derived CDR1 and CDR2 are LNHDA and SQIVND (reference sequence). This CDR3 region has 13 residues. The V end lost 2 bases, the J end lost 7 bases, and 9 bases lay between the germline ends. CDR3 residues: CASSINSGNEQFF. The CDR3 bases are TGTGCCAGTAGTATAAATTCGGGGAATGAGCAGTTCTTC.